This T cell receptor beta chain was sequenced in a study of T cell repertoires in cytomegalovirus infection. This clonotype was counted many times. TCRdb used MiXCR to reprocess the reads, holding one entry per CDR3 protein. The data contain 250,000 to 300,000 distinct CDR3 sequences, about a quarter of them singletons. The sequence derives from a human donor in good health (CMV status not recorded). Some clones in this sample may be carry-over from other donors' samples. Material: PBMCs.

CDR3 sequence reads: CASSSPGTGGYEQYF. CDR3 in DNA: TGTGCCAGCAGTTCCCCCGGGACAGGGGGCTACGAGCAGTACTTC. The chain combines TRBV28 with TRBJ2-7; 11 bases are a match to TRBD1. The CDR3 consists of 15 residues. Trimming at V came to 4 bases and at J to 3 bases, leaving 5 bases not matched to a gene. The germline V gene has CDR1 MDHEN and CDR2 SYDVKM.